These T cell receptor beta chains were read from a single sample in a study of neurological immune-mediated disorders. From the 5' RACE reads, TCRdb called clonotypes with MiXCR, one entry per CDR3 protein. The sample comprises approximately 66,000 distinct CDR3 sequences, about 4.9% of which are singletons, and 6.9% rests with the top ten. Sequencing input: PBMCs. These TCRs come from a man aged 25 to 45 with multiple sclerosis. CDR3s include the opening cysteine and the closing phenylalanine or tryptophan. The order of the fields is J gene, clone size, D gene, V gene, CDR3 DNA, CDR3 protein. A D gene is named only where the DNA matches it firmly. Expanded clones are given a class, and other clones once, few, many or no size at all.

TRBJ1-1	many	-	TRBV20-1	TGCAGTGCACCCCAGGGAGACACTGAAGCTTTCTTT	CSAPQGDTEAFF
TRBJ1-6	few	TRBD1	TRBV4-1	TGCGCCAGCAGCCCCACTTGGACAGGCGATAATTCACCCCTCCACTTT	CASSPTWTGDNSPLHF
TRBJ1-3	many	-	TRBV4-1	TGCGCCAGCAGCCCGATCGACAGCGTTGTCTCTGGAAACACCATATATTTT	CASSPIDSVVSGNTIYF
TRBJ1-2	many	-	TRBV10-3	TGTGCCATCAGGCCCGAGAGGAGGGACGATGGCTACACCTTC	CAIRPERRDDGYTF
TRBJ1-2	many	-	TRBV5-1	TGCGCCAGCAGCTTGGACGCTGAGTATGGCTACACCTTC	CASSLDAEYGYTF
TRBJ2-7	many	-	TRBV7-9	TGTGCCAGCAGCTCGCCTCAGGGCGACGAGCAGTACTTC	CASSSPQGDEQYF
TRBJ2-1	few	TRBD2	TRBV5-1	TGCGCCAGCAGCGTACCATCGGGGGGAACCTACAATGAGCAGTTCTTC	CASSVPSGGTYNEQFF
TRBJ1-1	-	TRBD1	TRBV6-6	TGTGCCAGTATTTGGGACAGTTGGAGGAACACTGAAGCTTTCTTT	CASIWDSWRNTEAFF
TRBJ2-4	few	TRBD1	TRBV14	TGTGCCAGCAGTCTTGGACAGGAGAAAAACATTCAGTACTTC	CASSLGQEKNIQYF
TRBJ1-4	many	TRBD1	TRBV5-1	TGCGCCAGCAGCACGGACAGGGGGAATGAAAAACTGTTTTTT	CASSTDRGNEKLFF
TRBJ1-5	few	-	TRBV5-1	TGCGCCAGCAGCGCCGGGACTTCAAAGAATCAGCCCCAGAATTTT	CASSAGTSKNQPQNF
TRBJ2-1	many	TRBD2	TRBV20-1	TGCAGTGCTAGAGAGACTAGCGGGGACTACAATGAGCAGTTCTTC	CSARETSGDYNEQFF
TRBJ1-3	many	TRBD1	TRBV6-1	TGTGCCACCAGAACAGGGGCTGGCGAGTATTCTGGAAACACCATATATTTT	CATRTGAGEYSGNTIYF
TRBJ2-7	many	-	TRBV4-1	TGCGCCAGCAGCCAAGTGTGGGGGTCAACCTACGAGCAGTACTTC	CASSQVWGSTYEQYF
TRBJ1-2	many	-	TRBV4-1	TGCGCCAGCAGCGACCTCAGGTACCCCCCGCCTGGCTACACCTTC	CASSDLRYPPPGYTF
TRBJ1-2	-	-	TRBV9	TGTGCCAGCAGCGTACGGGTTGACTATGGCTACACCTTC	CASSVRVDYGYTF
TRBJ2-3	-	-	TRBV7-6	TGTGCCAGCAGCCGTCTAGCTCCTACGACAGATACGCAGTATTTT	CASSRLAPTTDTQYF
TRBJ1-2	many	-	TRBV9	TGTGCCAGCAGCGTAGCCGGGACACCTCCTTGGTATGGCTACACCTTC	CASSVAGTPPWYGYTF
TRBJ2-1	many	TRBD2	TRBV5-1	TGCGCCAGCCGGGGGGACAATGAGCAGTTCTTC	CASRGDNEQFF
TRBJ1-2	many	-	TRBV12-3/TRBV12-4	TGTGCCAGCAGTTTAGTGGGCCTGCCCACCTTC	CASSLVGLPTF
TRBJ1-1	few	-	TRBV29-1	TGCAGCGTTGAAGGACGGAGAGGGACTGAAGCTTTCTTT	CSVEGRRGTEAFF
TRBJ1-2	many	-	TRBV9	TGTGCCAGCAGCGTAGTGCCGGGCCTACTCTCCTATGGCTACACCTTC	CASSVVPGLLSYGYTF
TRBJ2-1	many	TRBD2	TRBV7-8	TGTGCCAGCAGCTTACTAGCGGGGGGCGCCTACAATGAGCAGTTCTTC	CASSLLAGGAYNEQFF
TRBJ2-7	many	-	TRBV5-1	TGCGCCAGCAGCTTGCAGGGGCCCGAGCAGTACTTC	CASSLQGPEQYF
TRBJ1-1	many	-	TRBV7-8	TGTGCCAGCAGCTTAGAGAGAAGCACTGAAGCTTTCTTT	CASSLERSTEAFF
TRBJ1-5	-	-	TRBV5-1	TGCGCCAGCAGCCGGGGCCCGGAGGGGGGTCAGCCCCAGCATTTT	CASSRGPEGGQPQHF
TRBJ2-2	many	-	TRBV5-1	TGCGCCAGCAGCTTGATAGAGCGGAACACCGGGGAGCTGTTTTTT	CASSLIERNTGELFF
TRBJ2-3	few	TRBD2	TRBV24-1	TGTGCCACCAGTGATTCCCGGACTAGCGGGGAAACAGATACGCAGTATTTT	CATSDSRTSGETDTQYF
TRBJ1-1	many	-	TRBV29-1	TGCAGCGTTGGTCCACTTTCGGGGGCGAACACTGAAGCTTTCTTT	CSVGPLSGANTEAFF
TRBJ1-2	many	-	TRBV9	TGTGCCAGCAGCGTTGGCGGGTTGCCCTATGGCTACACCTTC	CASSVGGLPYGYTF
TRBJ1-1	many	-	TRBV29-1	TGCAGCGCGACGGGGGGGAACACTGAAGCTTTCTTT	CSATGGNTEAFF
TRBJ1-1	many	-	TRBV29-1	TGCAGCGTTGAAACTTGGGGGAACACTGAAGCTTTCTTT	CSVETWGNTEAFF
TRBJ2-2	many	TRBD1	TRBV5-1	TGCGCCAGCAGCCGAGACAGGGTTGACGGGGAGCTGTTTTTT	CASSRDRVDGELFF
TRBJ2-2	many	-	TRBV20-1	TGCAGTGCTAGAGGGGGGGCGGGGGCCTACACCGGGGAGCTGTTTTTT	CSARGGAGAYTGELFF
TRBJ1-1	many	TRBD1	TRBV5-1	TGCGCCAGCAGCAGGGGGACAGGGGGGGTAAGGACTGAAGCTTTCTTT	CASSRGTGGVRTEAFF
TRBJ2-3	many	-	TRBV12-3/TRBV12-4	TGTGCCAGCCGGGGTTATACGAGGGATACGCAGTATTTT	CASRGYTRDTQYF
TRBJ2-7	many	-	TRBV27	TGTGCCAGCAGTTGGCAGGTCGATGCGTACGAGCAGTACTTC	CASSWQVDAYEQYF
TRBJ2-7	many	-	TRBV4-1	TGCGCCAGCAGCCAAGATCGGCAGGGGAGGTACTACGAGCAGTACTTC	CASSQDRQGRYYEQYF
TRBJ2-7	many	-	TRBV5-6	TGTGCCAGCAGCTTGGTTCCGGAATTCGAGCAGTACTTC	CASSLVPEFEQYF
TRBJ1-1	many	-	TRBV29-1	TGCAGCTCTCCCAGCAGGGGAGGCACTGAAGCTTTCTTT	CSSPSRGGTEAFF
TRBJ1-1	many	-	TRBV12-3/TRBV12-4	TGTGCCAGCAGACCCGACAGGACGAACACTGAAGCTTTCTTT	CASRPDRTNTEAFF